A selection of T cell receptor beta chains follows, all from one sample in a study of OX40 agonist ivuxolimab in advanced cancers. Clones were sequenced by immunoSEQ multiplex PCR, and TCRdb holds only the in-frame ones, with some missing. This sample has under 70,000 clones, with around 88% found just once. The sample here was CD4+ or CD8+ T cells sorted from blood, taken in a trial of the OX40 agonist ivuxolimab. The receptors derive from an adult with an advanced solid tumor such as melanoma, head and neck, liver or kidney cancer. CDR3s include the opening cysteine and the closing phenylalanine or tryptophan. The D gene is left open where the match is weak. Clone size is not always given. Where it is, it says once, few, many or a class for expanded clones.

v_gene	d_gene	abundance	j_gene	CDR3aa	CDR3nt
TRBV6-5	NA	NA	TRBJ1-3	CASSYSAGSGNTIYF	TGTGCCAGCAGTTACTCGGCAGGGTCTGGAAACACCATATATTTT
TRBV9	TRBD2	NA	TRBJ2-7	CASSLGGSSEQYF	TGTGCCAGCAGCCTGGGGGGGTCGAGTGAGCAGTACTTC
TRBV7-8	NA	NA	TRBJ2-5	CASSPPLMRETQYF	TGTGCCAGCAGCCCTCCCCTCATGAGAGAGACCCAGTACTTC
TRBV7-3	NA	NA	TRBJ1-2	CASSLTGSSDYGYTF	TGTGCCAGCAGCTTGACAGGATCTAGCGACTATGGCTACACCTTC
TRBV27	NA	once	TRBJ1-5	CASGRSSNQPQHF	TGTGCCAGCGGAAGGAGTAGCAATCAGCCCCAGCATTTT
TRBV5-6	TRBD1	NA	TRBJ1-2	CASSLDRVANYGYTF	TGTGCCAGCAGCCTGGACAGGGTAGCTAACTATGGCTACACCTTC
TRBV5-8	NA	NA	TRBJ1-5	CASSLGSGAGQPQHF	TGTGCCAGCAGCTTGGGCTCCGGGGCTGGTCAGCCCCAGCATTTT
TRBV9	NA	NA	TRBJ1-2	CATQGLDGYTF	TGTGCCACCCAGGGGCTGGATGGCTACACCTTC
TRBV6-5	NA	medium-sized	TRBJ1-1	CASSYGDTEAFF	TGTGCCAGCAGTTACGGGGACACTGAAGCTTTCTTT
TRBV6-4	NA	NA	TRBJ1-2	CASSDRTAGYTF	TGTGCCAGCAGTGACAGGACAGCTGGCTACACCTTC